This TCR beta chain is from a study of blood T cell repertoires in COVID-19. Authors' processing steps: Reference gene primers were amplified, and this amplification served to estimate nucleated cell counts. Assay used: immunoSEQ multiplex PCR; TCRdb lists only in-frame clones, some missing. The V and J calls and clone size are taken from that table; D and trimming were inferred from the DNA. Among fewer than 350,000 clones listed, 90% were seen once. Participant-given clinical history determined each cohort assignment. In germline, CDR1 is SGHTS, CDR2 YDEGEE. The CDR3 contains 17 residues. The V and J ends lost 4 bases and 3 bases, in that order; junction bases with no gene match: 10.

This sequence was found in a woman in her twenties or thirties with acute COVID-19. V is TRBV5-8 and J is TRBJ1-1; 12 bases fit TRBD1. The material sequenced was PBMCs or T cells enriched from blood (not recorded which). CDR3 sequence: CASSPGTGGQVDTEAFF. CDR3 DNA: TGTGCCAGCAGCCCCGGGACAGGGGGCCAGGTAGACACTGAAGCTTTCTTT.